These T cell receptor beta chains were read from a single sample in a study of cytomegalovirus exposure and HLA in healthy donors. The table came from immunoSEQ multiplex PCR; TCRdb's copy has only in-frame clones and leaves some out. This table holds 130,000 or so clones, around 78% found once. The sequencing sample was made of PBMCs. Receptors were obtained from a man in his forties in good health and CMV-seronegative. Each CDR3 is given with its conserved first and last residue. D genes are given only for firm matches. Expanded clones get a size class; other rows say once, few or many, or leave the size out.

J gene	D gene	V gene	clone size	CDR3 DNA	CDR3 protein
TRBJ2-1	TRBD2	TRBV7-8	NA	TGTGCCAGCAGCTTAGAGGACGGGAGGTTAAATGAGCAGTTCTTC	CASSLEDGRLNEQFF
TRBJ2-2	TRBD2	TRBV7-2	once	TGTGCCAGCAATTATCTAGCGGGGGGTCTGACCGGGGAGCTGTTTTTT	CASNYLAGGLTGELFF
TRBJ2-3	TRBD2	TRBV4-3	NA	TGCGCCAGCAGCCAGGGGCTACGACTAGCGGGGGCAGATACGCAGTATTTT	CASSQGLRLAGADTQYF
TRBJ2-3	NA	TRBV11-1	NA	TGTGCCAGCAGCATCGGAGGGGGCTGGTATACGCAGTATTTT	CASSIGGGWYTQYF
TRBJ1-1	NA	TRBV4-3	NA	TGCGCCAGCAGCCAAGATCGCAGGGGCGGCACTGAAGCTTTCTTT	CASSQDRRGGTEAFF
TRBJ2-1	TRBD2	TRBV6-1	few	TGTGCCAGCAGTGAAGCGGCGGGGGGGCCCAATGAGCAGTTCTTC	CASSEAAGGPNEQFF
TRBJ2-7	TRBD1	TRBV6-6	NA	TGTGCCAGCAGTTTCCGGGACAGGACCTACGAGCAGTACTTC	CASSFRDRTYEQYF
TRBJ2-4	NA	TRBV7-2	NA	TGTGCCAGCAGTTCCTCTTGGGGAGACACTCAGTACTTC	CASSSSWGDTQYF
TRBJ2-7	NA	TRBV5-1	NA	TGCGCCAGCAGCTTGTCCAGGACCTACGAGCAGTACTTC	CASSLSRTYEQYF
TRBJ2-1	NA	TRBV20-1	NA	TGCAGTGCTAGGGGCACAGGGTGGCAGTTCTTC	CSARGTGWQFF
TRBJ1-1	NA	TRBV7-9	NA	TGTTCCAGCAGCTTAGGAGGGTGGGAAGCTTTCTTT	CSSSLGGWEAFF
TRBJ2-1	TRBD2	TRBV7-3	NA	TGTGCCAGCAGCTTAATGTTCCGCGGGAGATCCCCCAATGAGCAGTTCTTC	CASSLMFRGRSPNEQFF
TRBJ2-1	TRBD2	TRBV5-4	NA	TGTGCCAGCAGCTTGATCCTAGCGGGGTACAATGAGCAGTTCTTC	CASSLILAGYNEQFF
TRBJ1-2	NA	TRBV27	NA	TGTGCCAGCAGTTTCGCAGGGTCAGGCTACACCTTC	CASSFAGSGYTF
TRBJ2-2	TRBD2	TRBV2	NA	TGTGCCATCCAAAGAGGACTAGATCGGGGCGGGGAGCTGTTTTTT	CAIQRGLDRGGELFF
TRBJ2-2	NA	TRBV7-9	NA	TGTGCCAGCAGCTCGTCCTCCACCGGGGAGCTGTTTTTT	CASSSSSTGELFF
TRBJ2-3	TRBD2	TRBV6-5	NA	TGTGCCAGCAAGACCGGGACTAGCGTTTGGGCGCAGTATTTT	CASKTGTSVWAQYF
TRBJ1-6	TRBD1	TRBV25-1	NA	TGTGCCAGCAGTCCCCCGGGACAGGGAACGGGAAATTCACCCCTCCACTTT	CASSPPGQGTGNSPLHF
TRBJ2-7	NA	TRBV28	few	TGTGCCAGCAGTTTCCCCTCTTACGAGCAGTACTTC	CASSFPSYEQYF
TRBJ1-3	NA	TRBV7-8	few	TGTGCCAGCAGCTTAGCCCCCATCTTGACAGGCTTCGTAAACACCATATATTTT	CASSLAPILTGFVNTIYF
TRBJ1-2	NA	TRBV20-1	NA	TGCAGTGTTCCCGGTGATGATGGCTACACCTTC	CSVPGDDGYTF
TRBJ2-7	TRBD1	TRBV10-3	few	TGTGCCATCAGTGGAGCAACCGGGACAGCGACCTACGAGCAGTACTTC	CAISGATGTATYEQYF
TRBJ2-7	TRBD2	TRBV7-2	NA	TGTGCCAGCAGCACTGAGCCTAGCGGGGGGGCGGGTTGGCAGTACTTC	CASSTEPSGGAGWQYF
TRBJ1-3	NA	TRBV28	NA	TGTGCCAGCAGTTTTCCCAGGTTTTCAAACACCATATATTTT	CASSFPRFSNTIYF
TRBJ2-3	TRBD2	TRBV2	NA	TGTGCCAGCACCAGTACTGTGCGGGGGGCGAATACGCAGTATTTT	CASTSTVRGANTQYF
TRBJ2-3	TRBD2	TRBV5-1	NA	TGCGCCAGCAGCTTGGGAACTAGCGGGATGCCTTTGGATACGCAGTATTTT	CASSLGTSGMPLDTQYF
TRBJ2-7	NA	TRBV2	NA	TGTGCCAGCAGTGAGAGAAGCGGGCCTTCCTACGAGCAGTACTTC	CASSERSGPSYEQYF
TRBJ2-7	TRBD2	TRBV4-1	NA	TGCGCCAGCAGCCAGATCGGGGGAGCGGGAGTCTACGAGCAGTACTTC	CASSQIGGAGVYEQYF
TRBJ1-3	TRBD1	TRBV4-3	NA	TGCGCCAGCAGCTCGGGACAGGCCGGAAACACCATATATTTT	CASSSGQAGNTIYF
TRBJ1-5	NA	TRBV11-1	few	TGTGCCAGCAGCTTATTTGAGGGCCAGCCCCAGCATTTT	CASSLFEGQPQHF
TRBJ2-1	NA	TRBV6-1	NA	TGTGCCAGCAGTGAAGGCAGGGCTGGGGACAATGAGCAGTTCTTC	CASSEGRAGDNEQFF
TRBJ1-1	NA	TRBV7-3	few	TGTGCCAGCAGCCCCGTGGGAGGGCCCACTGAAGCTTTCTTT	CASSPVGGPTEAFF
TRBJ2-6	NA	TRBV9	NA	TGTGCCAGCAGCCTCCAACCGAGCTCTGGGGCCAACGTCCTGACTTTC	CASSLQPSSGANVLTF
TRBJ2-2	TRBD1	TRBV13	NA	TGTGCCAGCAGCCCGACCGGGACAGGGGCCCCCGGGGAGCTGTTTTTT	CASSPTGTGAPGELFF
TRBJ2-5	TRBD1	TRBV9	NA	TGTGCCAGCAGCCCAGGGACAGGGTGGGGAGAGACCCAGTACTTC	CASSPGTGWGETQYF
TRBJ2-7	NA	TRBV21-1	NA	TGTGCCAGCAGCAAAGCGCGGCAGCAATTCTACGAGCAGTACTTC	CASSKARQQFYEQYF
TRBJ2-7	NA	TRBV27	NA	TGTGCCAGCAGTTTAAGAGTCCCTTACGAGCAGTACTTC	CASSLRVPYEQYF
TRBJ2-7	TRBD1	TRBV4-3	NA	TGCGCCAGCAGCCAAGATCGGGCAGGGGGCCGACTACGGGGCTACGAGCAGTACTTC	CASSQDRAGGRLRGYEQYF
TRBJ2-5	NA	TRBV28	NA	TGTGCCAGCAGTTTATCCGGGGTGAAAGAGACCCAGTACTTC	CASSLSGVKETQYF
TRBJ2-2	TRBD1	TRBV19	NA	TGTGCCAGTAGGACAGGGGGAGGCGGGGAGCTGTTTTTT	CASRTGGGGELFF
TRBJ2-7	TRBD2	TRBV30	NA	TGTGGCGGCGGGAGGGGCCACGAGCAGTACTTC	CGGGRGHEQYF
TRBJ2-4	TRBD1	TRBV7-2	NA	TGTGCCAGCGGAAGCCGGGACAGGGGGAACATTCAGTACTTC	CASGSRDRGNIQYF
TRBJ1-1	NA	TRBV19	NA	TGTGCCAGCCAAGTCCCGGGGAGGGCTGAAGCTTTCTTT	CASQVPGRAEAFF
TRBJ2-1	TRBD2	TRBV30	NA	TGTGCCTGGAGTGGGGGACTAGCGGGGTGGAGCTCCTACAATGAGCAGTTCTTC	CAWSGGLAGWSSYNEQFF
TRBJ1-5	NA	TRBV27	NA	TGTGCCAGCGGGGTACAGGGTTGGGATCAGCCCCAGCATTTT	CASGVQGWDQPQHF
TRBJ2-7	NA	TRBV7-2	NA	TGTGCCAGCAGCTTAGCCGCAGGGGTAGTCTACGAGCAGTACTTC	CASSLAAGVVYEQYF
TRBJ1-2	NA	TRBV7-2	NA	TGTGCCAGCAGCTTAAAGAAAGCAGGGCGGTATGGCTACACCTTC	CASSLKKAGRYGYTF
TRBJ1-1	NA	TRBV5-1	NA	TGCGCCAGCAGCTTTACTACGGCCACTGAAGCTTTCTTT	CASSFTTATEAFF